The rows below give T cell receptor beta chains drawn from one sample of a study of regulatory T cells in long-lasting Graves disease. MiXCR, run by TCRdb on the multiplex PCR reads, gives a single entry per CDR3 protein. The sample has 250,000 or so distinct CDR3 sequences; 15% to 20% are singletons. The same data also contributed to another study, on T cells in Graves' hyperthyroidism and ophthalmopathy.

Sample: peripheral blood mononuclear cells (PBMCs), taken at new diagnosis, from a patient treated with antithyroid drugs. All receptors derive from a woman in her 30s with Graves disease. Each CDR3 is given with its conserved first and last residue. Fields, in order: D gene, clone size, J gene, V gene, CDR3 DNA, CDR3 protein. D genes are given only for firm matches. The size entry is marked missing in some rows and otherwise reads once, few, many or a size class.

d_gene: .
abundance: few
j_gene: TRBJ1-2
v_gene: TRBV4-1
CDR3nt: TGCGCCAGCAGCCCCCCAGTCACCAACTATGGCTACACCTTC
CDR3aa: CASSPPVTNYGYTF

d_gene: .
abundance: many
j_gene: TRBJ2-5
v_gene: TRBV4-1
CDR3nt: TGCGCCAGCAGCCCGTACTGGGGGACTAGAGGGGGCGAGACCCAGTACTTC
CDR3aa: CASSPYWGTRGGETQYF

d_gene: TRBD1
abundance: .
j_gene: TRBJ2-5
v_gene: TRBV5-4
CDR3nt: TGTGCCAGCAGCTTGGGGACAGGGGCCCAGTACTTC
CDR3aa: CASSLGTGAQYF

d_gene: TRBD1
abundance: .
j_gene: TRBJ1-6
v_gene: TRBV19
CDR3nt: TGTGCCAGTAGTAATACTCTACAGGGGAGGTTCTCACCCCTCCACTTT
CDR3aa: CASSNTLQGRFSPLHF

d_gene: TRBD1
abundance: many
j_gene: TRBJ1-1
v_gene: TRBV7-2
CDR3nt: TGCGCCAGCAGCTGGACAGGACTGAACACTGAAGCTTTCTTT
CDR3aa: CASSWTGLNTEAFF

d_gene: TRBD2
abundance: many
j_gene: TRBJ2-1
v_gene: TRBV12-3/TRBV12-4
CDR3nt: TGTGCCAGCATAGGGCTAGCGGGGTACAATGAGCAGTTCTTC
CDR3aa: CASIGLAGYNEQFF

d_gene: TRBD1
abundance: few
j_gene: TRBJ2-7
v_gene: TRBV7-2
CDR3nt: TGTGCCAGCAGCTTAACCCTCGGTGGGGACAGGGGCTTCAGCGAGCAGTACTTC
CDR3aa: CASSLTLGGDRGFSEQYF

d_gene: .
abundance: many
j_gene: TRBJ2-1
v_gene: TRBV29-1
CDR3nt: TGCAGCGTTGATCATCGGACAGAGTACAATGAGCAGTTCTTC
CDR3aa: CSVDHRTEYNEQFF

d_gene: .
abundance: .
j_gene: TRBJ1-4
v_gene: TRBV6-1
CDR3nt: TGTGCCAGTGGACGTAATGAAAAACTGTTTTTT
CDR3aa: CASGRNEKLFF

d_gene: .
abundance: many
j_gene: TRBJ2-2
v_gene: TRBV29-1
CDR3nt: TGCAGCGTTGAAGTCCAGGACTACAACACCGGGGAGCTGTTTTTT
CDR3aa: CSVEVQDYNTGELFF

d_gene: TRBD1
abundance: many
j_gene: TRBJ2-2
v_gene: TRBV11-2
CDR3nt: TGTGCCAGCAGCTCTACAGGGGGTTGGACCGGGGAGCTGTTTTTT
CDR3aa: CASSSTGGWTGELFF

d_gene: .
abundance: many
j_gene: TRBJ1-2
v_gene: TRBV5-1
CDR3nt: TGCGCCAGCAGCCCCGGGGGGTTTGGCTACACCTTC
CDR3aa: CASSPGGFGYTF

d_gene: .
abundance: many
j_gene: TRBJ1-6
v_gene: TRBV25-1
CDR3nt: TGTGCCAGCAGTGACCCACGCGGGGGGGGAAATTCACCCCTCCACTTT
CDR3aa: CASSDPRGGGNSPLHF

d_gene: TRBD2
abundance: .
j_gene: TRBJ2-1
v_gene: TRBV11-3
CDR3nt: TGTGCCAGCAGCTTAGGGGAGGGCCCCCACAATGAGCAGTTCTTC
CDR3aa: CASSLGEGPHNEQFF

d_gene: .
abundance: .
j_gene: TRBJ2-3
v_gene: TRBV20-1
CDR3nt: TGCAGTGCTAGAGGGGGCGCAGGGGGGTTCCGCACAGATACGCAGTATTTT
CDR3aa: CSARGGAGGFRTDTQYF

d_gene: .
abundance: many
j_gene: TRBJ1-1
v_gene: TRBV5-1
CDR3nt: TGTGCCAGCAGCCAACTCGGGACCTCGGACACTGAAGCTTTCTTT
CDR3aa: CASSQLGTSDTEAFF

d_gene: .
abundance: many
j_gene: TRBJ2-3
v_gene: TRBV4-1
CDR3nt: TGCGCCAGCAGCCCTCTGGTTTTAACGGATACGCAGTATTTT
CDR3aa: CASSPLVLTDTQYF

d_gene: .
abundance: many
j_gene: TRBJ1-1
v_gene: TRBV6-1
CDR3nt: TGTGCCAGCAGTAAGGACACCATGAACACTGAAGCTTTCTTT
CDR3aa: CASSKDTMNTEAFF

d_gene: .
abundance: .
j_gene: TRBJ1-2
v_gene: TRBV11-2
CDR3nt: TGTGCCAGCAGCTTCATGGTACCTAACTATGGCTACGCCTTC
CDR3aa: CASSFMVPNYGYAF

d_gene: TRBD1
abundance: .
j_gene: TRBJ1-5
v_gene: TRBV4-2
CDR3nt: TGTGCCAGCAGCCGAAGACAGGGAAACCGGCCCCAGCATTTT
CDR3aa: CASSRRQGNRPQHF

d_gene: .
abundance: .
j_gene: TRBJ1-1
v_gene: TRBV3-1
CDR3nt: TGTGCCAGCAGCCAAGGGTCGTATGCGGGGGGGTACACTGAAGCTTTCTTT
CDR3aa: CASSQGSYAGGYTEAFF

d_gene: .
abundance: many
j_gene: TRBJ2-1
v_gene: TRBV12-3/TRBV12-4
CDR3nt: TGTGCCAGCAGTTTAGAGGGTGAGCAGTTCTTC
CDR3aa: CASSLEGEQFF

d_gene: .
abundance: few
j_gene: TRBJ2-5
v_gene: TRBV24-1
CDR3nt: TGTGCCACCAGTGATTCCTACGGAGAGACCCAGTACTTC
CDR3aa: CATSDSYGETQYF

d_gene: TRBD1
abundance: many
j_gene: TRBJ1-1
v_gene: TRBV27
CDR3nt: TGTGCCAGCAGGATACAGGGGGCTGGGACTGAAGCTTTCTTT
CDR3aa: CASRIQGAGTEAFF

d_gene: .
abundance: many
j_gene: TRBJ1-5
v_gene: TRBV10-3
CDR3nt: TGTGCCATCAGTTCAACGGGAGCGGGGTCGGGTCAGCCCCAGCATTTT
CDR3aa: CAISSTGAGSGQPQHF

d_gene: .
abundance: many
j_gene: TRBJ1-2
v_gene: TRBV2
CDR3nt: TGTGCCAGCAGTGCCGGGGGCCATGGCTACACCTTC
CDR3aa: CASSAGGHGYTF

d_gene: .
abundance: few
j_gene: TRBJ1-5
v_gene: TRBV7-9
CDR3nt: TGTGCCAGCAGCTCCCATCCGGGGGACCTGAGGGACCAGCCCCAGCATTTT
CDR3aa: CASSSHPGDLRDQPQHF

d_gene: TRBD2
abundance: many
j_gene: TRBJ2-3
v_gene: TRBV20-1
CDR3nt: TGCAGTGCTAGAGTGACTAGCGGGGGGCCGGGAGATACGCAGTATTTT
CDR3aa: CSARVTSGGPGDTQYF

d_gene: TRBD1
abundance: .
j_gene: TRBJ1-2
v_gene: TRBV18
CDR3nt: TGTGCCAGCTCACCATCACAGGGGGCGAGAGGATCTCAGGACTATGGCTACACCTTC
CDR3aa: CASSPSQGARGSQDYGYTF

d_gene: TRBD1
abundance: many
j_gene: TRBJ2-7
v_gene: TRBV18
CDR3nt: TGTGCCAGCTCACCCGATGGGGGACAGGGCCACGAGCAGTACTTC
CDR3aa: CASSPDGGQGHEQYF

d_gene: .
abundance: many
j_gene: TRBJ2-5
v_gene: TRBV11-3
CDR3nt: TGTGCCAGCAGCTTAGAGCCTGATATGGGGACCCAGTACTTC
CDR3aa: CASSLEPDMGTQYF

d_gene: .
abundance: many
j_gene: TRBJ1-2
v_gene: TRBV5-1
CDR3nt: TGCGCCAGCACCTACGCCCAGGGCCCAGACAATAACTATGGCTACACCTTC
CDR3aa: CASTYAQGPDNNYGYTF

d_gene: TRBD2
abundance: .
j_gene: TRBJ2-1
v_gene: TRBV13
CDR3nt: TGTGCCAGCAGCCGGGGGGTTACGGAGCAGTTCTTC
CDR3aa: CASSRGVTEQFF

d_gene: TRBD1
abundance: .
j_gene: TRBJ2-7
v_gene: TRBV6-1
CDR3nt: TGTGCCAGCAGCTATCGACAGGGAGAGTACGAGCAGTACTTC
CDR3aa: CASSYRQGEYEQYF

d_gene: TRBD2
abundance: many
j_gene: TRBJ2-3
v_gene: TRBV20-1
CDR3nt: TGCAGTGCTAGCGGGGGGAGCACAGATACGCAGTATTTT
CDR3aa: CSASGGSTDTQYF

d_gene: .
abundance: many
j_gene: TRBJ1-2
v_gene: TRBV29-1
CDR3nt: TGCAGCGTTGCCAATTGGGGCTATGGCTACACCTTC
CDR3aa: CSVANWGYGYTF

d_gene: .
abundance: .
j_gene: TRBJ2-5
v_gene: TRBV29-1
CDR3nt: TGCAGCGCCATGGACAGCCAAGAGACCCAGTACTTC
CDR3aa: CSAMDSQETQYF

d_gene: TRBD1
abundance: many
j_gene: TRBJ2-5
v_gene: TRBV2
CDR3nt: TGTGCCAGCAGCCGGACAGGGCAATACAAAGAGACCCAGTACTTC
CDR3aa: CASSRTGQYKETQYF

d_gene: .
abundance: many
j_gene: TRBJ1-4
v_gene: TRBV3-1
CDR3nt: TGTGCCAGCAGCCGCCCCGAAGGGTCCAATGAAAAACTGTTTTTT
CDR3aa: CASSRPEGSNEKLFF

d_gene: TRBD1
abundance: many
j_gene: TRBJ1-2
v_gene: TRBV7-2
CDR3nt: TGTGCCAGCAGGGACCGACAGGGAAACTATGGCTACACCTTC
CDR3aa: CASRDRQGNYGYTF

d_gene: TRBD2
abundance: .
j_gene: TRBJ2-1
v_gene: TRBV7-2
CDR3nt: TGTGCCAGCAGCTTAGTGGGACTAGCGGGGACTAGCTCCTACAATGAGCAGTTCTTC
CDR3aa: CASSLVGLAGTSSYNEQFF

d_gene: .
abundance: few
j_gene: TRBJ1-1
v_gene: TRBV19
CDR3nt: TGTGCCAGTAGTATGGGGCAGATGAACACTGAAGCTTTCTTT
CDR3aa: CASSMGQMNTEAFF

d_gene: .
abundance: few
j_gene: TRBJ2-5
v_gene: TRBV18
CDR3nt: TGTGCCAGCTCACCACAGACAGGGAGGGAGACCCAGTACTTC
CDR3aa: CASSPQTGRETQYF

d_gene: .
abundance: many
j_gene: TRBJ1-3
v_gene: TRBV12-5
CDR3nt: TGTGCTAGTGCCTCTACGACAGTCTCTGGAAACACCATATATTTT
CDR3aa: CASASTTVSGNTIYF

d_gene: .
abundance: many
j_gene: TRBJ2-5
v_gene: TRBV12-3/TRBV12-4
CDR3nt: TGTGCCAGCAGTAGACAGTACCAAGAGACCCAGTACTTC
CDR3aa: CASSRQYQETQYF

d_gene: .
abundance: many
j_gene: TRBJ2-7
v_gene: TRBV3-1
CDR3nt: TGTGCCAGCAGCCAAGCCTGGGGCGAGCAGTACTTC
CDR3aa: CASSQAWGEQYF

d_gene: .
abundance: once
j_gene: TRBJ2-1
v_gene: TRBV28
CDR3nt: TGTGCCAGCAGTTTTAGTTGGAGAGGGACCGGCTCCTACAATGAGCAGTTCTTC
CDR3aa: CASSFSWRGTGSYNEQFF

d_gene: TRBD1
abundance: many
j_gene: TRBJ2-7
v_gene: TRBV3-1
CDR3nt: TGTGCCAGCAGCCAAGATACCAGGGGGAAGTACTTC
CDR3aa: CASSQDTRGKYF

d_gene: .
abundance: many
j_gene: TRBJ1-6
v_gene: TRBV2
CDR3nt: TGTGCCAGCAGTGAAAACAGGTTCGGTAATTCACCCCTCCACTTT
CDR3aa: CASSENRFGNSPLHF

d_gene: TRBD1
abundance: many
j_gene: TRBJ1-4
v_gene: TRBV10-3
CDR3nt: TGTGCCATCAGTGACCGGACAGGTACTAATGAAAAACTGTTTTTT
CDR3aa: CAISDRTGTNEKLFF

d_gene: .
abundance: many
j_gene: TRBJ2-1
v_gene: TRBV19
CDR3nt: TGTGCCAGTAGTAAGACCACCTTTGGGGTCTCCTACAATGAGCAGTTCTTC
CDR3aa: CASSKTTFGVSYNEQFF

d_gene: .
abundance: .
j_gene: TRBJ1-1
v_gene: TRBV3-1
CDR3nt: TGTGCCAGCGGCCAGCGAGACGTCGGGACCGAAGCTTTCTTT
CDR3aa: CASGQRDVGTEAFF

d_gene: .
abundance: .
j_gene: TRBJ2-2
v_gene: TRBV19
CDR3nt: TGTGCCAGTAGTATTGGGTACAGAGAAGACACCGGGGAGCTGTTTTTT
CDR3aa: CASSIGYREDTGELFF

d_gene: .
abundance: many
j_gene: TRBJ1-1
v_gene: TRBV13
CDR3nt: TGTGCCAGCAGGTCTTTAGGGGTCGACACTGAAGCTTTCTTT
CDR3aa: CASRSLGVDTEAFF

d_gene: TRBD2
abundance: .
j_gene: TRBJ2-3
v_gene: TRBV20-1
CDR3nt: TGCAGTGCTAGAGATTGGGGTAGCGGGGGGGTGATATTAGATACGCAGTATTTT
CDR3aa: CSARDWGSGGVILDTQYF

d_gene: TRBD1
abundance: .
j_gene: TRBJ2-7
v_gene: TRBV12-3/TRBV12-4
CDR3nt: TGTGCCAGCAGTCAGGGACAGCGATACTTCTACGAGCAGTACTTC
CDR3aa: CASSQGQRYFYEQYF

d_gene: TRBD1
abundance: .
j_gene: TRBJ1-2
v_gene: TRBV19
CDR3nt: TGTGCCAGTACTCACGCGCCCGGACAGGGGATGGACTACACCTTC
CDR3aa: CASTHAPGQGMDYTF

d_gene: .
abundance: many
j_gene: TRBJ1-1
v_gene: TRBV3-1
CDR3nt: TGTGCCAGCAGCCATACAGGGACACAGAACACTGAAGCTTTCTTT
CDR3aa: CASSHTGTQNTEAFF

d_gene: TRBD2
abundance: once
j_gene: TRBJ2-1
v_gene: TRBV6-2/TRBV6-3
CDR3nt: TGTGCCACCGCGCCTGCGGGGGGGTTGAATGAGCAGTTCTTC
CDR3aa: CATAPAGGLNEQFF